This T cell receptor (beta chain) was observed in a study of CD8+ T cells in alopecia areata. Study-level information: The study gave treated patients oral tofacitinib at 5 to 10 mg twice daily.

The treatment was: oral pan-JAK inhibitor, 5-10 mg twice daily. Peripheral blood and lesional scalp punch biopsies were taken from alopecia areata patients. This CDR3 spans 13 amino acids. Germline V gene sequence: CDR1 MNHEY, CDR2 SVGAGI. V lost 0 bases to trimming and J lost 8 bases, with 10 bases between them. Study outcomes and limitations: Having one nonresponder leaves uncertain how baseline CD8+ expansion relates to response. Persistence in scalp and blood during tofacitinib was observed for many expanded lesional clones.

RNA, once extracted, was reverse transcribed into cDNA for use as the sequencing template. Profiled with immunoSEQ multiplex PCR; TCRdb holds only in-frame clones, not every one. In the table there are roughly 200,000 clones, more than 30% of which are singletons. Regarding this clone: Its target is not known.

This chain links TRBV6-5 with TRBJ1-2; D ambiguous. This clonotype was sampled from a human donor with alopecia areata. The source was CD4+ T cells sorted from blood, collected at week 34, from a patient treated with tofacitinib. For the CDR3, the DNA is TGTGCCAGCAGTTACTCGGAGTCCTGGGGCTACACCTTC. Protein: CASSYSESWGYTF.